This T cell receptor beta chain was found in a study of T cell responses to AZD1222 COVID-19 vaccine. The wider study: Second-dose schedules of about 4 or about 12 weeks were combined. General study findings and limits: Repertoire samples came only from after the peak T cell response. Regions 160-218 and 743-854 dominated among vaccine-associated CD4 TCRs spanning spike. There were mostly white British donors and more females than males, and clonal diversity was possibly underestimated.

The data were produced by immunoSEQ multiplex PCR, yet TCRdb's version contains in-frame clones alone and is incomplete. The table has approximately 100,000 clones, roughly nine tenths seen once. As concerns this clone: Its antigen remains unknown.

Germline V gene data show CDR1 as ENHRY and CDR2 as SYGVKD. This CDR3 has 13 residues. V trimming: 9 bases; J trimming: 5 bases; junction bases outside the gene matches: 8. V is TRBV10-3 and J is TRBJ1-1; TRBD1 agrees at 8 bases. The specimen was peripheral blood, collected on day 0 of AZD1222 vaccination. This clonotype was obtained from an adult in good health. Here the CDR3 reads CAISRTGRTEAFF. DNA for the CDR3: TGTGCCATTTCTCGGACAGGGAGGACTGAAGCTTTCTTT.